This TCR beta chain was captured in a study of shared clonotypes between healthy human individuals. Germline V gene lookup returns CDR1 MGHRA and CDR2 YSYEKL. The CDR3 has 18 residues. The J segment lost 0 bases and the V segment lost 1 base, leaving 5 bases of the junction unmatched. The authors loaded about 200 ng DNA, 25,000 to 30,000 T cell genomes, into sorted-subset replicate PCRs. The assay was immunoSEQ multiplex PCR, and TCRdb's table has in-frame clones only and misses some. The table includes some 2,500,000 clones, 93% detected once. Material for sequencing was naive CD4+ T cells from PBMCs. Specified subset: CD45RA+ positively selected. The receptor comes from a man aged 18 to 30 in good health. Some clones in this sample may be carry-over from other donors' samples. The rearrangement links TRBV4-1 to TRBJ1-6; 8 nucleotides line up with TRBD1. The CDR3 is CASSQAGQGASYNSPLHF. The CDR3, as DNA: TGCGCCAGCAGCCAAGCTGGTCAGGGGGCCTCCTATAATTCACCCCTCCACTTT.